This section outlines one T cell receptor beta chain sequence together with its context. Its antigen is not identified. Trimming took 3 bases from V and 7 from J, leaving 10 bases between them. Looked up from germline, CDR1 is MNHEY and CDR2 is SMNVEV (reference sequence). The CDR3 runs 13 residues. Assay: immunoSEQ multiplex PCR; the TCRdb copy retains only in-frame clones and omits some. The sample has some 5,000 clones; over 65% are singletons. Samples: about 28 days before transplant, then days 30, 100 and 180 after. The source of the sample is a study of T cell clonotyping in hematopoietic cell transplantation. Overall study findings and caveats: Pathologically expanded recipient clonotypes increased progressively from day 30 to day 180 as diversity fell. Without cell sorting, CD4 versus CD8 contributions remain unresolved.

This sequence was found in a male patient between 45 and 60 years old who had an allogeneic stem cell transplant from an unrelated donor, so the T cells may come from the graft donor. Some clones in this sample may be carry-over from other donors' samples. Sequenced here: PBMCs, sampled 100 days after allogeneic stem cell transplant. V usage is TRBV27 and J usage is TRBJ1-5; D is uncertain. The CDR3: CASSLTRHQPQHF. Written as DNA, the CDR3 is TGTGCCAGCAGTTTGACTAGGCACCAGCCCCAGCATTTT.